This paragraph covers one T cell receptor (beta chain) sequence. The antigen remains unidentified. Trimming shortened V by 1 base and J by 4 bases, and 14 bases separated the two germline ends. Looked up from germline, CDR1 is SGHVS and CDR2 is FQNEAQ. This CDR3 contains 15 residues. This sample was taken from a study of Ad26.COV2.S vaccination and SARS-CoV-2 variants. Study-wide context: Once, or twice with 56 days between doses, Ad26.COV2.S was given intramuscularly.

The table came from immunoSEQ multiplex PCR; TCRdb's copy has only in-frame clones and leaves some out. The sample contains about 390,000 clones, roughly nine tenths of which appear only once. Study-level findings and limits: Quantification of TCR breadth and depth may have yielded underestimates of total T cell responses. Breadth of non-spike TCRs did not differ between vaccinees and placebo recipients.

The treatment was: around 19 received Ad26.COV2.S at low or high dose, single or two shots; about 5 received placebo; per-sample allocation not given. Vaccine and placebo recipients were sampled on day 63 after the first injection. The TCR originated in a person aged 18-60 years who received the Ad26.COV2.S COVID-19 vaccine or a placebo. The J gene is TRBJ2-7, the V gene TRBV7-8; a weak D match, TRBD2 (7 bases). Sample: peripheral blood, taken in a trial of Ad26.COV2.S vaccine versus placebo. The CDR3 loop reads CASSLDRGALYEQYF. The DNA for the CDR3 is TGTGCCAGCAGCTTAGACCGGGGGGCCCTATACGAGCAGTACTTC.